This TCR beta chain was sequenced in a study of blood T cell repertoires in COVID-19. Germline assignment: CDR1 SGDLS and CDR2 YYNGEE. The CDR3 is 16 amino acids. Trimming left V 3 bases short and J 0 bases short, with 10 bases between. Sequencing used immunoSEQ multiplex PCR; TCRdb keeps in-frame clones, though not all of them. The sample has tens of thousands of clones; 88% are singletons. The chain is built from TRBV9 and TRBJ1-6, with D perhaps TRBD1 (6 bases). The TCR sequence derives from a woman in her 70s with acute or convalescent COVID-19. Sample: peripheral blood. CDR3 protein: CASSDRQDSYNSPLHF. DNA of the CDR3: TGTGCCAGCAGCGATAGACAGGACTCCTATAATTCACCCCTCCACTTT.